Below are 8 T cell receptor beta chains sequenced from a single sample in a study of T cell repertoires in cytomegalovirus infection. The antigens of these receptors remain unknown. TCRdb itself ran the reads through MiXCR, one entry per CDR3 protein. The data hold fewer than 1,000,000 distinct CDR3 sequences, with around 29% observed a single time. This specimen consisted of cultured CD8+ T cells from PBMCs, obtained from culture after CMV antigen stimulation. These receptors were collected from a human donor in good health (CMV status not recorded). Some clones in this sample may be carry-over from other donors' samples.

This clonotype was counted only a few times. V gene TRBV7-6 combines with J gene TRBJ2-1, with a tentative D call TRBD1 (5 bases). Trimming took off 5 bases at V and 9 bases at J, with 14 bases between the two ends. The CDR3 extends over 13 amino acids. Germline CDR1 SGHVS, CDR2 FNYEAQ. The CDR3 region is CASSLNGAIEQFF. In DNA form, the CDR3 reads TGTGCCAGCAGCCTAAATGGGGCGATTGAGCAGTTCTTC. The complete variable domain, with remaining parts taken from reference TRBV7-6 and TRBJ2-1, reads GAGVSQSPRYKVTKRGQDVALRCDPISGHVSLYWYRQALGQGPEFLTYFNYEAQQDKSGLPNDRFSAERPEGSISTLTIQRTEQRDSAMYRCASSLNGAIEQFFGPGTRLTVL.

This clonotype was recorded a few times. This sequence joins TRBV19 and TRBJ1-1; D possibly corresponds to TRBD1 (5 bases). CDR3 size: 14 residues. Trimming pared 6 bases from V and 7 bases from J, leaving 18 bases between. Germline CDR1 is LNHDA and CDR2 is SQIVND (reference sequence). CDR3 sequence: CASSFNGAGIEAFF. CDR3 nucleotide sequence: TGTGCCAGTAGCTTTAATGGGGCAGGAATTGAAGCTTTCTTT. The entire variable domain, with the rest obtained from reference TRBV19 and TRBJ1-1, is as follows: DGGITQSPKYLFRKEGQNVTLSCEQNLNHDAMYWYRQDPGQGLRLIYYSQIVNDFQKGDIAEGYSVSREKKESFPLTVTSAQKNPTAFYLCASSFNGAGIEAFFGQGTRLTVV.

The chain employs TRBV7-9 and TRBJ2-5, with 13 positions matching TRBD2. V gave up 4 bases and J gave up 1 base; unmatched junction bases: 3. The CDR3 sequence is 16 residues long. Germline CDR1 reads SEHNR; CDR2 reads FQNEAQ (reference sequence). The CDR3 here is CASSWGLAGIQETQYF. CDR3 nucleotides: TGTGCCAGCAGCTGGGGACTAGCGGGGATCCAAGAGACCCAGTACTTC. Full variable domain (remainder filled in from reference TRBV7-9 and TRBJ2-5): DTGVSQNPRHKITKRGQNVTFRCDPISEHNRLYWYRQTLGQGPEFLTYFQNEAQLEKSRLLSDRFSAERPKGSFSTLEIQRTEQGDSAMYLCASSWGLAGIQETQYFGPGTRLLVL.

The V call is TRBV7-6, the J call TRBJ2-3; 7 bases agree with TRBD2. V trimming: 10 bases; J trimming: 9 bases; junction bases outside the gene matches: 13. The CDR3 is 13 amino acids. Germline loops: CDR1 SGHVS, CDR2 FNYEAQ. The DNA of the CDR3 is TGTGCCACCTCGGGGGGACCCCAAGACACGCAGTATTTT. Translated: CATSGGPQDTQYF.

In this sample, this clonotype turned up a few times. The chain joins TRBV7-9 to TRBJ2-2, with D tentatively TRBD1 (6 bases). Germline V gives CDR1 SEHNR, CDR2 FQNEAQ (reference sequence). V lost 0 bases and J 0 bases, leaving 14 bases between the germline ends. There are 18 residues in the CDR3. This CDR3 reads CASSLAFQGTTNTGELFF. For the CDR3, the DNA is TGTGCCAGCAGCTTAGCCTTCCAAGGGACAACGAACACCGGGGAGCTGTTTTTT.

V is TRBV19 and J is TRBJ1-1; D remains unclear. This CDR3 has 16 amino acids. V was shortened by 2 bases and J by 0 bases, with 13 bases between the two germline ends. CDR1 is LNHDA and CDR2 is SQIVND in the germline V gene (reference sequence). In DNA, the CDR3 is TGTGCCAGTAGTATACTGGAAGGAGTTATGAACACTGAAGCTTTCTTT. Translated: CASSILEGVMNTEAFF. The whole variable domain, remainder taken from reference TRBV19 and TRBJ1-1, is DGGITQSPKYLFRKEGQNVTLSCEQNLNHDAMYWYRQDPGQGLRLIYYSQIVNDFQKGDIAEGYSVSREKKESFPLTVTSAQKNPTAFYLCASSILEGVMNTEAFFGQGTRLTVV.

The genes are TRBV6-5 and TRBJ2-5; a weak D match, TRBD1 (5 bases). The germline V gene has CDR1 MNHEY and CDR2 SVGAGI. Trimming shortened V by 2 bases and J by 4 bases, and 14 bases separated the two germline ends. The CDR3 is 15 residues long. In nucleotides, the CDR3 is TGTGCCAGCAGTTACGCCAGGGCCTTAGGAGAGACCCAGTACTTC. Protein product: CASSYARALGETQYF.

This clonotype was seen more than once but under ten times. V usage is TRBV6-5 and J usage is TRBJ1-4; 7 positions match TRBD1. Germline V gene data show CDR1 as MNHEY and CDR2 as SVGAGI. The CDR3 spans 13 residues. Germline trimming cut 2 bases from V and 10 bases from J; bases unmatched to any gene: 4. The CDR3 DNA follows: TGTGCCAGCAGTTACGGACCAGGGGGAAAACTGTTTTTT. Its protein is CASSYGPGGKLFF.